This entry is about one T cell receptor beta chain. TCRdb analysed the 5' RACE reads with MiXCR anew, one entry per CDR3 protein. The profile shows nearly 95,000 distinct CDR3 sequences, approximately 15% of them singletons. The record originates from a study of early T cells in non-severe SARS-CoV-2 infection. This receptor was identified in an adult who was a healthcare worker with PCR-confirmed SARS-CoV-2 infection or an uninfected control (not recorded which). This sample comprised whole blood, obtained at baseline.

The CDR3 sequence is CASSLTGRNEQYF. For the CDR3, the DNA is TGTGCCAGCAGTTTAACAGGGCGGAACGAGCAGTACTTC. This chain connects TRBV27 to TRBJ2-7; D perhaps matches TRBD1 (6 bases). Germline assignment: CDR1 MNHEY and CDR2 SMNVEV (reference sequence). The V and J ends lost 2 bases and 5 bases respectively, with 10 bases between them. The CDR3 extends over 13 amino acids.